This passage covers 4 T cell receptor beta chains from one sample sequenced in a study of T cell responses to AZD1222 COVID-19 vaccine. Assay: immunoSEQ multiplex PCR; the TCRdb copy retains only in-frame clones and omits some. The sample comprises some 130,000 clones, around 90% of which are singletons, and just under 6.5% rests with the top ten. The sequencing used peripheral blood, collected on day 0 of AZD1222 vaccination. These receptors all come from an adult in good health.

The V and J genes are TRBV9 and TRBJ1-2; TRBD1 is a possible D gene (5 bases). Germline V lookup: CDR1 SGDLS, CDR2 YYNGEE. The germline V and J ends were trimmed by 4 bases and 4 bases, with 20 bases remaining between them. The CDR3 runs 16 residues. Here the CDR3 DNA reads TGTGCCAGCAGCCAGCCGGGAAGGGGAGGGATCTATGGCTACACCTTC. Translated: CASSQPGRGGIYGYTF.

The rearrangement links TRBV18 to TRBJ1-2, with D possibly matching TRBD1 (5 bases). V was clipped by 5 bases and J by 0 bases, with 10 bases between them. Per germline, CDR1 KGHSH and CDR2 LQKENI. The length of the CDR3 is 14 residues. This CDR3 is CASSEGASNYGYTF. CDR3 DNA sequence: TGTGCCAGCTCAGAAGGGGCATCTAACTATGGCTACACCTTC.

CDR3: CASSYPTQGFRYEQYF. CDR3 DNA sequence: TGTGCCAGCAGTTATCCGACCCAGGGGTTTCGCTACGAGCAGTACTTC. V is TRBV6-2 or TRBV6-3 and J is TRBJ2-7, with TRBD1 as a possible D gene (6 bases). The CDR3 extends over 16 amino acids. Germline V gene sequence: CDR1 MNHEY, CDR2 SVGEGT. V was pared by 3 bases and J by 3 bases, with 18 bases between.

This clone was observed a single time. CDR3 in amino acids: CAWAADSYNEQFF. CDR3 nucleotide sequence: TGTGCCTGGGCGGCTGACAGTTACAATGAGCAGTTCTTC. V usage is TRBV30 and J usage is TRBJ2-1; D is possibly TRBD1 (5 bases). Germline CDR1 and CDR2: GTSNPN and SVGIG (reference sequence). V was clipped by 5 bases and J by 4 bases, with 12 bases between them. The length of the CDR3 is 13 residues. Complete variable domain (other parts from reference TRBV30 and TRBJ2-1): SQTIHQWPATLVQPVGSPLSLECTVEGTSNPNLYWYRQAAGRGLQLLFYSVGIGQISSEVPQNLSASRPQDRQFILSSKKLLLSDSGFYLCAWAADSYNEQFFGPGTRLTVL.